These T cell receptor beta chains were read from a single sample in a study of control samples from healthy donors and cancer patients. This table comes from immunoSEQ multiplex PCR, and its TCRdb copy is limited to in-frame clones, with some not included. The top ten hold about 4% of the sample, which has about 94,000 clones, over 75% seen once. The sequenced material came from blood. Receptor source: a woman between 18 and 29 years old in good health. Each CDR3 is given with its conserved first and last residue. The D gene is left open where the match is weak. Clone size is given for some rows only: seen once, a few or many times, or a class if the clone is expanded.

clone size,D gene,J gene,V gene,CDR3 DNA,CDR3 protein
.,.,TRBJ2-7,TRBV6-5,TGTGCCAGCAGTTACGGAGGAAACTACGAGCAGTACTTC,CASSYGGNYEQYF
.,.,TRBJ1-6,TRBV3-1/TRBV3-2,TGTGCCAGCAGCCAAGCGTCAGAAGGTGATTCACCCCTCCACTTT,CASSQASEGDSPLHF
.,TRBD1,TRBJ2-3,TRBV4-1,TGCGCCAGCAGCCAAGATCGAGGGGGCCCTCTTTACACAGATACGCAGTATTTT,CASSQDRGGPLYTDTQYF
.,.,TRBJ1-5,TRBV7-2,TGTGCCAGCAGCTTAGAGGGCACCTATAGCAATCAGCCCCAGCATTTT,CASSLEGTYSNQPQHF
.,.,TRBJ2-3,TRBV5-1,TGCGCCAGCAGCTTGAGGAGGGGGGATACGCAGTATTTT,CASSLRRGDTQYF
.,.,TRBJ1-5,TRBV18,TGTGCCAGCTCACCACCCCAGGTTAGCAATCAGCCCCAGCATTTT,CASSPPQVSNQPQHF
.,.,TRBJ2-2,TRBV2,TGTGCCAGCAGTGGTAGCAGGAACACCGGGGAGCTGTTTTTT,CASSGSRNTGELFF
few,.,TRBJ2-5,TRBV19,TGTGCCAGTAGGCTACAGGACCAGCCGGGGGAGACCCAGTACTTC,CASRLQDQPGETQYF
.,.,TRBJ1-1,TRBV18,TGTGCCAGCTCACGGCAGGGAATGAACACTGAAGCTTTCTTT,CASSRQGMNTEAFF
once,TRBD2,TRBJ2-5,TRBV4-2,TGTGCCAGCAGCCCACTCGGAGGGACTAGCGGAGAGACCCAGTACTTC,CASSPLGGTSGETQYF
.,TRBD1,TRBJ2-5,TRBV10-3,TGTGCCATCAGTTCCGGACAGGGCTACCAAGAGACCCAGTACTTC,CAISSGQGYQETQYF
once,.,TRBJ1-1,TRBV5-1,TGCGCCAGCAGCTTTAACGGGTTCGGGCTTGAAGCTTTCTTT,CASSFNGFGLEAFF